The next 9 T cell receptor beta chains were all read from a single sample in a study of blood T cell repertoires in COVID-19. Sequencing was performed with immunoSEQ multiplex PCR; in TCRdb, only in-frame clones are kept and a portion is missing. The sample yields 150,000 to 200,000 clones, around 90% seen once. Specimen: PBMCs or T cells enriched from blood (not recorded which). The receptors here all came from a woman aged 18 to 35 who had recovered from COVID-19.

The chain recombines TRBV3-1 (or the pseudogene TRBV3-2) with TRBJ2-3; 12 nucleotides match TRBD2. The germline V gene has CDR1 LGHDT and CDR2 YNNKEL (reference sequence). CDR3 length equals 16 residues. After removal of 6 bases from V and 5 bases from J, the junction contained 9 bases not matched to a gene. This CDR3 is CASRERLAGAKDTQYF. The CDR3 DNA sequence: TGTGCCAGCAGAGAACGACTAGCGGGAGCCAAAGATACGCAGTATTTT.

This chain connects TRBV19 to TRBJ2-1; TRBD2 might be the D (5 bases). Trimming left V 5 bases short and J 12 bases short, with 17 bases between. This CDR3 spans 13 amino acids. Germline V gene data show CDR1 as LNHDA and CDR2 as SQIVND (reference sequence). The CDR3 DNA sequence: TGTGCCAGTAGTTTCCGGGAACTCGGCCGGCAGTTCTTC. Amino acid sequence: CASSFRELGRQFF.

The V and J genes are TRBV29-1 and TRBJ2-2; D not resolved. Trimming pared 3 bases from V and 8 bases from J, leaving 10 bases between. Germline V gene data show CDR1 as SQVTM and CDR2 as ANQGSEA. The CDR3 runs 12 residues. The CDR3 region is CSVDLPTGELFF. The CDR3, as DNA: TGCAGCGTTGACCTTCCGACTGGGGAGCTGTTTTTT.

A remark on this clone: Relative to the germline gene, one junction end is altered; a read error may explain this. The V gene is TRBV7-3, the J gene TRBJ2-7, with 8 nucleotides matching TRBD1. Germline V CDR1 and CDR2: SGHTA, FQGTGA. This CDR3 region has 15 residues. The CDR3: CASSRNRGNSNEQYF. CDR3 nucleotide sequence: TGTGCCAGCAGCCGCAACAGGGGGAACTCCAACGAGCAGTACTTC. The whole variable domain, filled in from reference TRBV7-3 and TRBJ2-7, reads GAGVSQTPSNKVTEKGKYVELRCDPISGHTALYWYRQSLGQGPEFLIYFQGTGAADDSGLPNDRFFAVRPEGSVSTLKIQRTERGDSAVYLCASSRNRGNSNEQYFGPGTRLTVT.

V is TRBV20-1 and J is TRBJ2-3; D uncertain. The CDR3 is made up of 12 amino acids. Trimming removed 3 bases at V and 2 bases at J, with 6 bases between. Germline values: CDR1 DFQATT, CDR2 SNEGSKA (reference sequence). CDR3: CSASPSTDTQYF. The CDR3 DNA follows: TGCAGTGCTAGTCCTTCCACAGATACGCAGTATTTT.

This rearrangement joins TRBV2 to TRBJ2-3; D may be TRBD1 (5 bases). Between the trimmed V and J ends, which lost 3 bases and 2 bases, there was a span of 12 bases. The CDR3 sequence is 15 residues long. Germline values: CDR1 SNHLY, CDR2 FYNNEI. Here the CDR3 reads CASSEVRVDTDTQYF. The CDR3 bases are TGTGCCAGCAGTGAGGTCAGGGTGGACACAGATACGCAGTATTTT.

V usage is TRBV28 and J usage is TRBJ1-2; D call uncertain. This CDR3 contains 16 residues. CDR1 is MDHEN and CDR2 is SYDVKM in the germline V gene. Trimming took off 3 bases at V and 5 bases at J, with 19 bases between the two ends. Here the CDR3 reads CASSFRFVNGEYGYTF. Written as DNA, the CDR3 is TGTGCCAGCAGTTTTAGGTTTGTCAACGGGGAATATGGCTACACCTTC.

V is TRBV18 and J is TRBJ1-2, with D possibly TRBD1 on 5 matching bases. Germline V gene data show CDR1 as KGHSH and CDR2 as LQKENI. With 3 bases removed from V and 8 bases from J, the gap between germline ends came to 10 bases. The CDR3 spans 12 residues. The CDR3 is CASSPGRLGYTF. The CDR3 DNA is TGTGCCAGCTCACCGGGGCGCTTGGGCTACACCTTC.

The chain uses TRBV6-5 and TRBJ1-2, with D unresolved. This CDR3 has 15 residues. Germline CDR1 reads MNHEY; CDR2 reads SVGAGI. V shed 0 bases and J shed 5 bases, with 13 bases lying between them. This CDR3 reads CASSYSGEGSYGYTF. The CDR3 coding sequence is TGTGCCAGCAGTTACTCGGGAGAGGGATCGTATGGCTACACCTTC.